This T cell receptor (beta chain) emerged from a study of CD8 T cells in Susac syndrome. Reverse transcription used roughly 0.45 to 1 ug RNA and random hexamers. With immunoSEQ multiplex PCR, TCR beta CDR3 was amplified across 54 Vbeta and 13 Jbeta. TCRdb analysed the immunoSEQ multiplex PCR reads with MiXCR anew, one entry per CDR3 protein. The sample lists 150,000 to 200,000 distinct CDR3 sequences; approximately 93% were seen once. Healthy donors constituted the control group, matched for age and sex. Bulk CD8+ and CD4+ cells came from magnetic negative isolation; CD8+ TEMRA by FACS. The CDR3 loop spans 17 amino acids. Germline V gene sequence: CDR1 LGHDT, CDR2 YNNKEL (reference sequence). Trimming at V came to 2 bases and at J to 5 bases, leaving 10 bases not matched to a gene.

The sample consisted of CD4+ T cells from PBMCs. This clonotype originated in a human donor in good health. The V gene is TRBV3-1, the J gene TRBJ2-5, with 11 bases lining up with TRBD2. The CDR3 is CASSQNSGGVIRETQYF. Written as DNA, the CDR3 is TGTGCCAGCAGCCAAAATAGCGGGGGGGTAATAAGGGAGACCCAGTACTTC.